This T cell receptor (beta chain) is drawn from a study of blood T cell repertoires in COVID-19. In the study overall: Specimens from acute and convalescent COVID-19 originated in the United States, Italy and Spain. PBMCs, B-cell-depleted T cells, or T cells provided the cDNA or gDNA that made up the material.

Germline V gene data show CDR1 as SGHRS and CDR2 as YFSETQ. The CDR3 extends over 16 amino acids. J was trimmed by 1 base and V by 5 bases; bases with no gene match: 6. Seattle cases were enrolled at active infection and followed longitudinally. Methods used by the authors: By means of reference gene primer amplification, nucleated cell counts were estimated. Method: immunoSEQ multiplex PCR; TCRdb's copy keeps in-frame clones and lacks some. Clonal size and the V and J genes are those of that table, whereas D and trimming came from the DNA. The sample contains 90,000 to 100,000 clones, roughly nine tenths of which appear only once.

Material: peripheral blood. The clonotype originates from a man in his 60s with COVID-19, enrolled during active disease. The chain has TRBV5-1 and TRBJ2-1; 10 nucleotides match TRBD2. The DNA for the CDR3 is TGCGCCAGCAGTTTTAGCGGGAGGCCATCCTACAATGAGCAGTTCTTC. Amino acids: CASSFSGRPSYNEQFF.